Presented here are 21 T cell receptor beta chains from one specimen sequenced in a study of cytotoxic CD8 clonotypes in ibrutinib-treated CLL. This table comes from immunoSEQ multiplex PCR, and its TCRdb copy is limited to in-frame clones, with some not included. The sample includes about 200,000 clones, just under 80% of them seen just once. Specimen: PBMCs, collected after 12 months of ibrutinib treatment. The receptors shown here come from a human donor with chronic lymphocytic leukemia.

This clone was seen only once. The DNA for the CDR3 is TGTGCCAGCAGCAGGGGACAGGGGATCACCTACGAGCAGTACTTC. Amino acids: CASSRGQGITYEQYF. This sequence joins TRBV7-6 and TRBJ2-7; 10 positions match TRBD1. V gave up 5 bases and J gave up 2 bases; unmatched junction bases: 6. Germline CDR1 SGHVS, CDR2 FNYEAQ. CDR3 length equals 15 residues.

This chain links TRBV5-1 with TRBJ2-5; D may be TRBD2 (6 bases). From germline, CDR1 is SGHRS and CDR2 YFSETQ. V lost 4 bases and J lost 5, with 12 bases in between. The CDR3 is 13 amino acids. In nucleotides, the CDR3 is TGCGCCAGCAGCGTTACTAGCTCCGAGACCCAGTACTTC. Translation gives CASSVTSSETQYF.

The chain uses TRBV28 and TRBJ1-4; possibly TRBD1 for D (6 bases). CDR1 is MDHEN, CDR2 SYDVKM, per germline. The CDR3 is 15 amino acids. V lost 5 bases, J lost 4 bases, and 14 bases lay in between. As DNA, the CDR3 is TGTGCCAGCAGTCCCCTAACAGGGAATAATGAAAAACTGTTTTTT. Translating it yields CASSPLTGNNEKLFF.

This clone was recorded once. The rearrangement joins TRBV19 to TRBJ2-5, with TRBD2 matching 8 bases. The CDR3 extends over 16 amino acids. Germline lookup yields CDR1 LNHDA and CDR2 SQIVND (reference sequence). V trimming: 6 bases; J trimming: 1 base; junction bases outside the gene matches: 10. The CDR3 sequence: CASSPIAGNFQETQYF. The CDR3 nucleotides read TGTGCCAGTAGCCCTATAGCGGGAAATTTCCAAGAGACCCAGTACTTC. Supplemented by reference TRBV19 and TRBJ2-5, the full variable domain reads DGGITQSPKYLFRKEGQNVTLSCEQNLNHDAMYWYRQDPGQGLRLIYYSQIVNDFQKGDIAEGYSVSREKKESFPLTVTSAQKNPTAFYLCASSPIAGNFQETQYFGPGTRLLVL.

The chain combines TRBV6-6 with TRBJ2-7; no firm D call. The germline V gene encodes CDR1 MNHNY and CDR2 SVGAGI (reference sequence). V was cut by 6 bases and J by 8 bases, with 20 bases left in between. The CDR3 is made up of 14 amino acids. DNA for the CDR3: TGTGCCAGCAGACCAGGCGCCCCCACATTTCAGCAGTACTTC. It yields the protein CASRPGAPTFQQYF.

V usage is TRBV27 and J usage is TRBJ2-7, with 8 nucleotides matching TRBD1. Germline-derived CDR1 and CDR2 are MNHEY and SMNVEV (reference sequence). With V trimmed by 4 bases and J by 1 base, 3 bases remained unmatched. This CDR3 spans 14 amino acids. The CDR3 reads CASSSRDRSYEQYF. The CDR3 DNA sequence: TGTGCCAGCAGTTCTAGGGACAGGTCCTACGAGCAGTACTTC.

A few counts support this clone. The CDR3 is CASSWTEEETQYF. The CDR3 DNA reads as TGTGCCAGCAGCTGGACAGAAGAAGAGACCCAGTACTTC. The J gene is TRBJ2-5, the V gene TRBV2; possibly TRBD1 for D (6 bases). Trimming cost V 6 bases and J 3 bases, with 11 bases left between them. Per germline, CDR1 SNHLY and CDR2 FYNNEI. This CDR3 has 13 amino acids.

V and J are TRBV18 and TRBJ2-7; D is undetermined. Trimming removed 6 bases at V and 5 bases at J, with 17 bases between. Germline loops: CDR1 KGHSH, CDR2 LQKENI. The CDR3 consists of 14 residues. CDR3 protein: CASSPGTATDEQYF. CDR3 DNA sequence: TGTGCCAGCTCCCCTGGCACAGCCACCGACGAGCAGTACTTC.

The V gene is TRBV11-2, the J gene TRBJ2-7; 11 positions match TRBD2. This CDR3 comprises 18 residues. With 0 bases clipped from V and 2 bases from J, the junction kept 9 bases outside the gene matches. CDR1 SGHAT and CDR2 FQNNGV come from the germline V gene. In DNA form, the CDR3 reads TGTGCCAGCAGCTTAGATCGGACTAGCGGGTCTGGGGCCTACGAGCAGTACTTC. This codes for CASSLDRTSGSGAYEQYF.

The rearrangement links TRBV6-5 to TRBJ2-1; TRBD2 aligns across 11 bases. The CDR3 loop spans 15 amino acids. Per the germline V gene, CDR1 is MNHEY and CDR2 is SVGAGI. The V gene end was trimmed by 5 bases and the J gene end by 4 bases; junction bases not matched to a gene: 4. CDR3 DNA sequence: TGTGCCAGCAGTACGGGACTAGCGGTATACAATGAGCAGTTCTTC. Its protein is CASSTGLAVYNEQFF.

The CDR3 nucleotides read TGTGCCAGCAGCCGACTCGGAAACTATGGCTACACCTTC. Amino acids: CASSRLGNYGYTF. The chain combines TRBV27 with TRBJ1-2; D remains unclear. This CDR3 is 13 amino acids long. V was clipped by 6 bases and J by 2 bases, with 10 bases between them. CDR1 is MNHEY, CDR2 SMNVEV, per germline (reference sequence).

The CDR3 DNA is TGTGCCAGCAGCCACTACTCCCAGCGTCAGCCCCAGCATTTT. This translates into CASSHYSQRQPQHF. The genes are TRBV25-1 and TRBJ1-5; D call uncertain. V lost 6 bases and J lost 6, with 15 bases in between. CDR1 is MGHDK, CDR2 SYGVNS, per germline. This CDR3 comprises 14 residues.

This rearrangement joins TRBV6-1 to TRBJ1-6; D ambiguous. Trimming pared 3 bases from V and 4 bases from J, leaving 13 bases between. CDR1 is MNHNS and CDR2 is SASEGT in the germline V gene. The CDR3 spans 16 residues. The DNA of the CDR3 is TGTGCCAGCAGTGACTACTTAGCCACATATAATTCACCCCTCCACTTT. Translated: CASSDYLATYNSPLHF.

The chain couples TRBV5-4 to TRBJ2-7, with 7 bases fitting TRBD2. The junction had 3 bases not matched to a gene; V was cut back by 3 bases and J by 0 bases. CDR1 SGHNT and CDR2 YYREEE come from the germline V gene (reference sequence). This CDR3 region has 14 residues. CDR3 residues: CASSSSGNSYEQYF. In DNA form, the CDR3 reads TGTGCCAGCAGCTCCAGCGGGAACTCCTACGAGCAGTACTTC.

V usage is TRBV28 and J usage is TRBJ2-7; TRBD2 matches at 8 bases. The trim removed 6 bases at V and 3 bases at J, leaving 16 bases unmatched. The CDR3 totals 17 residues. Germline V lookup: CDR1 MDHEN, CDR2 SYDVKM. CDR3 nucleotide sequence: TGTGCCAGCAGACCTCTACTAGCGGCCCTGGGGTACTACGAGCAGTACTTC. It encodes CASRPLLAALGYYEQYF.

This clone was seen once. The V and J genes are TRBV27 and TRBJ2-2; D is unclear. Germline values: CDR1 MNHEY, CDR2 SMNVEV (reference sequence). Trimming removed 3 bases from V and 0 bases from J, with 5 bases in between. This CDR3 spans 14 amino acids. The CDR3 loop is CASSFGANTGELFF. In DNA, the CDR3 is TGTGCCAGCAGTTTTGGAGCGAACACCGGGGAGCTGTTTTTT.

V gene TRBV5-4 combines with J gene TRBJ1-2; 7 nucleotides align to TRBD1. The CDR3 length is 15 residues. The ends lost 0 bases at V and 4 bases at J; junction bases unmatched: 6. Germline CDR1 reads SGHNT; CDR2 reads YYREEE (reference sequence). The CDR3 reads CASSLEKQGLYGYTF. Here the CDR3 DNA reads TGTGCCAGCAGCTTGGAAAAACAGGGGCTCTATGGCTACACCTTC.

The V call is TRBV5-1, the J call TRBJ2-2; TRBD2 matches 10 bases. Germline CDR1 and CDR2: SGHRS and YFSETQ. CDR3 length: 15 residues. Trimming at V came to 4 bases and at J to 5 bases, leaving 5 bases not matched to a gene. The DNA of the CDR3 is TGCGCCAGCAGCCCCCCTAGCGGGAGAACCGGGGAGCTGTTTTTT. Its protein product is CASSPPSGRTGELFF.

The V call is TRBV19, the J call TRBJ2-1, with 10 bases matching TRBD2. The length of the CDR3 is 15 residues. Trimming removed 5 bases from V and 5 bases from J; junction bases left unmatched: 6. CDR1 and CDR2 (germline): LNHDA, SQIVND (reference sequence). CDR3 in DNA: TGTGCCAGTAGTCCTAGCGGGAGCGGGAACAATGAGCAGTTCTTC. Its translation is CASSPSGSGNNEQFF.

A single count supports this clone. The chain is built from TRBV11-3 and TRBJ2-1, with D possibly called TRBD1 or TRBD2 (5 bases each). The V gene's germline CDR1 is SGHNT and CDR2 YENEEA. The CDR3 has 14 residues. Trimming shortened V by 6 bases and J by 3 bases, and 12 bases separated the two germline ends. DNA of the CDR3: TGTGCCAGCAGTATCCGGGACGGCTACAATGAGCAGTTCTTC. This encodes CASSIRDGYNEQFF.

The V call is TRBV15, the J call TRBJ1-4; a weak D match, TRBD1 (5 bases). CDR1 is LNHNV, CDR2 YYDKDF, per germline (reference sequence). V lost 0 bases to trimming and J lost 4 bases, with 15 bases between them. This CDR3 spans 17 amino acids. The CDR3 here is CATSRDLQTARNEKLFF. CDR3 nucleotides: TGTGCCACCAGCAGAGATCTGCAGACAGCCCGTAATGAAAAACTGTTTTTT.